This T cell receptor beta chain was sequenced in a study of blood T cells in healthy people across ages. For the second PCR, which ran for 7 to 11 cycles, a sample-barcoded 5' primer and a J-beta primer mix were used. TCRdb re-called the 5' RACE reads with MiXCR, one entry per CDR3 protein. The repertoire consists of 550,000 to 650,000 distinct CDR3 sequences, with about 30% occurring once and the leading ten covering more than 15%. In germline, CDR1 is SGHTA, CDR2 FQGNSA. V was pared by 1 base and J by 2 bases, with 9 bases between. The CDR3 spans 14 residues. The gene calls are TRBV7-2 and TRBJ2-7; D call uncertain. The sequence came from a woman aged 80 or over in good health. Sequences were obtained from blood. The CDR3 reads CASSLVGATYEQYF. CDR3 coding DNA: TGTGCCAGCAGCTTAGTTGGCGCTACCTACGAGCAGTACTTC. Full variable domain (outside the CDR3, taken from reference TRBV7-2 and TRBJ2-7): GAGVSQSPSNKVTEKGKDVELRCDPISGHTALYWYRQSLGQGLEFLIYFQGNSAPDKSGLPSDRFSAERTGGSVSTLTIQRTQQEDSAVYLCASSLVGATYEQYFGPGTRLTVT.